The rows below give T cell receptor beta chains drawn from one sample of a study of T cell responses to AZD1222 COVID-19 vaccine. The repertoire was sequenced with immunoSEQ multiplex PCR; TCRdb's copy has only in-frame clones and lacks some. Of 150,000 or so clones listed, around nine tenths are singletons. Sequences were derived from peripheral blood, sampled on day 0 of AZD1222 vaccination. Receptor source: an adult in good health. CDR3s include the opening cysteine and the closing phenylalanine or tryptophan. The D gene is left open where the match is weak. Expanded clones get a size class; other rows say once, few or many, or leave the size out.

cdr3_length j_call v_call clone_size d_call cdr3_aa cdr3_nt
11 TRBJ2-7 TRBV12-3/TRBV12-4 NA NA CASSLTYEQYF TGTGCCAGCAGTCTGACCTACGAGCAGTACTTC
13 TRBJ2-7 TRBV6-5 NA TRBD2 CAGRSSGGYEQYF TGTGCCGGAAGGTCCTCGGGGGGCTACGAGCAGTACTTC
15 TRBJ2-5 TRBV27 once TRBD2 CASSSIAGPLQTQYF TGTGCCAGCAGTTCAATAGCGGGCCCCCTACAGACCCAGTACTTC
13 TRBJ1-1 TRBV6-5 NA TRBD1 CASSIDRGVEAFF TGTGCCAGCAGTATCGACAGGGGAGTTGAAGCTTTCTTT
18 TRBJ2-3 TRBV19 NA TRBD2 CASSIDPRTSGRADTQYF TGTGCCAGTAGTATAGATCCCAGGACTAGCGGGAGAGCAGATACGCAGTATTTT
13 TRBJ1-5 TRBV27 NA NA CASSPRRYQPQHF TGTGCCAGCAGTCCCCGGAGGTATCAGCCCCAGCATTTT
14 TRBJ2-3 TRBV6-5 once TRBD2 CASLPSGSTDTQYF TGTGCCAGCCTCCCTAGCGGAAGCACAGATACGCAGTATTTT
13 TRBJ1-2 TRBV7-6 once TRBD1 CASSSGTGNGYTF TGTGCCAGCAGCTCCGGGACAGGGAATGGCTACACCTTC
14 TRBJ2-7 TRBV2 NA TRBD1 CASSERGLSYEQYF TGTGCCAGCAGTGAAAGGGGGCTTTCCTACGAGCAGTACTTC
11 TRBJ1-1 TRBV6-5 NA NA CASSYGAEAFF TGTGCCAGCAGTTACGGCGCTGAAGCTTTCTTT
13 TRBJ2-1 TRBV11-3 NA NA CASSLGLSNEQFF TGTGCCAGCAGCCTAGGACTTTCCAATGAGCAGTTCTTC
14 TRBJ2-5 TRBV19 NA TRBD1 CASSIARGQETQYF TGTGCCAGTAGTATAGCCAGGGGGCAAGAGACCCAGTACTTC
13 TRBJ1-2 TRBV28 NA NA CASSFTGSYGYTF TGTGCCAGCAGTTTTACAGGGTCTTATGGCTACACCTTC
13 TRBJ1-2 TRBV24-1 NA NA CATTPGGNYGYTF TGTGCCACCACCCCCGGGGGAAACTATGGCTACACCTTC
14 TRBJ2-1 TRBV5-1 NA TRBD2 CASSFRTRVDEQFF TGCGCCAGCAGCTTTCGGACTAGAGTGGATGAGCAGTTCTTC
17 TRBJ2-7 TRBV11-2 NA NA CASSLALGSSSSYEQYF TGTGCCAGCAGCTTAGCCCTAGGTTCCTCAAGCTCCTACGAGCAGTACTTC
14 TRBJ1-2 TRBV24-1 NA NA CATSSEVANYGYTF TGTGCCACCAGTTCCGAGGTTGCTAACTATGGCTACACCTTC
13 TRBJ2-3 TRBV28 NA TRBD2 CATWTSGADTQYF TGTGCCACCTGGACTAGCGGAGCAGATACGCAGTATTTT
15 TRBJ1-6 TRBV5-4 NA TRBD1 CASSPEGQGNSPLHF TGTGCCAGCAGTCCGGAGGGACAGGGGAATTCACCCCTCCACTTT
10 TRBJ2-5 TRBV29-1 NA NA CSVNEVTQYF TGCAGCGTTAATGAGGTGACCCAGTACTTC
16 TRBJ2-7 TRBV7-2 NA TRBD1 CASSFQPGQGSYEQYF TGTGCCAGCAGCTTTCAACCGGGACAGGGGTCCTACGAGCAGTACTTC
16 TRBJ1-2 TRBV6-2/TRBV6-3 NA NA CASSYDTRGAAYGYTF TGTGCCAGCAGTTACGATACTCGGGGGGCCGCCTATGGCTACACCTTC
17 TRBJ2-5 TRBV10-3 NA TRBD2 CAISGTYTSGSIETQYF TGTGCCATCAGTGGAACGTATACTAGCGGGAGTATTGAGACCCAGTACTTC
14 TRBJ1-1 TRBV5-6 once NA CASSLEGRYTEAFF TGTGCCAGCAGCTTGGAGGGTAGATACACTGAAGCTTTCTTT
15 TRBJ2-5 TRBV25-1 NA NA CASSESPTVGETQYF TGTGCCAGCAGTGAATCCCCCACGGTTGGGGAGACCCAGTACTTC
15 TRBJ2-1 TRBV6-2/TRBV6-3 NA NA CASSYHQSSYNEQFF TGTGCCAGCAGTTACCATCAAAGCTCCTACAATGAGCAGTTCTTC
17 TRBJ1-2 TRBV15 NA TRBD1 CATSRDIGDRGIYGYTF TGTGCCACCAGCAGAGATATAGGGGACAGGGGGATTTATGGCTACACCTTC
17 TRBJ2-2 TRBV4-3 NA NA CASSTSSQRGNTGELFF TGCGCCAGCAGCACCTCCTCCCAGCGTGGGAACACCGGGGAGCTGTTTTTT
18 TRBJ1-5 TRBV7-9 NA TRBD1 CASSYNLPGTGYNQPQHF TGTGCCAGCAGTTATAATTTGCCCGGGACAGGGTACAATCAGCCCCAGCATTTT
15 TRBJ1-1 TRBV5-1 NA NA CASSQLPSLNTEAFF TGCGCCAGCAGCCAACTACCCTCCTTGAACACTGAAGCTTTCTTT
15 TRBJ1-1 TRBV7-9 NA NA CASSLPGTANTEAFF TGTGCCAGCAGCTTACCCGGGACGGCGAACACTGAAGCTTTCTTT
14 TRBJ2-7 TRBV9 NA TRBD1 CASSPRTGAYEQYF TGTGCCAGCAGCCCCCGGACAGGGGCCTACGAGCAGTACTTC
14 TRBJ2-1 TRBV7-3 NA TRBD2 CASSLVGGPYEQFF TGTGCCAGCAGCTTGGTGGGAGGGCCATATGAGCAGTTCTTC
15 TRBJ1-1 TRBV19 NA NA CASSPKGLGNTEAFF TGTGCCAGTAGCCCAAAAGGACTGGGAAACACTGAAGCTTTCTTT
14 TRBJ1-3 TRBV7-8 NA NA CASSLTGSGNTIYF TGTGCCAGCAGCTTAACAGGCTCTGGAAACACCATATATTTT
16 TRBJ1-1 TRBV19 NA NA CASSIDGGEMNTEAFF TGTGCCAGTAGTATAGACGGGGGCGAAATGAACACTGAAGCTTTCTTT
15 TRBJ2-5 TRBV4-1 NA NA CASSQDKNSEGTQYF TGCGCCAGCAGCCAAGATAAGAATAGTGAAGGGACCCAGTACTTC
20 TRBJ2-7 TRBV6-2/TRBV6-3 NA NA CASSYTTGTAVSGSSYEQYF TGTGCCAGCAGTTACACAACGGGGACGGCCGTTTCCGGGAGCTCCTACGAGCAGTACTTC
13 TRBJ2-7 TRBV29-1 NA TRBD2 CSVEALAGGEQYF TGCAGCGTTGAGGCGCTAGCGGGGGGTGAGCAGTACTTC
13 TRBJ2-7 TRBV2 NA NA CASSQDTSYEQYF TGTGCCAGCAGTCAGGACACTTCCTACGAGCAGTACTTC
14 TRBJ1-5 TRBV19 NA TRBD1 CASSQDRGHQPQHF TGTGCCAGTAGTCAAGACAGGGGTCATCAGCCCCAGCATTTT
14 TRBJ1-2 TRBV6-5 once NA CASSLGPLQGGYTF TGTGCCAGCAGTCTTGGACCTCTTCAGGGTGGCTACACCTTC
12 TRBJ1-2 TRBV4-1 NA NA CASSPGDRGYTF TGCGCCAGCAGCCCAGGGGATCGAGGCTACACCTTC
15 TRBJ1-1 TRBV10-3 NA TRBD1 CAATTGGVENTEAFF TGTGCCGCCACGACAGGGGGCGTTGAGAACACTGAAGCTTTCTTT
14 TRBJ2-7 TRBV29-1 NA TRBD1 CSTQGQGDTYEQYF TGCAGCACGCAGGGACAGGGGGATACCTACGAGCAGTACTTC
15 TRBJ1-6 TRBV28 NA NA CASSLYLSGDSPLHF TGTGCCAGCAGTTTATATTTGTCTGGGGATTCACCCCTCCACTTT
15 TRBJ2-1 TRBV6-5 NA TRBD2 CASRSGTSGSSEQFF TGTGCCAGCAGATCCGGGACTAGCGGGAGTAGTGAGCAGTTCTTC
12 TRBJ1-5 TRBV12-3/TRBV12-4 NA NA CASSFGSQPQHF TGTGCCAGCAGTTTTGGTAGTCAGCCCCAGCATTTT
12 TRBJ2-1 TRBV9 NA NA CASRSVGDEQFF TGTGCCAGCAGATCCGTAGGGGATGAGCAGTTCTTC
12 TRBJ2-3 TRBV30 NA NA CAWSVFSLDQYF TGTGCCTGGAGTGTATTTTCTCTCGACCAGTATTTT
14 TRBJ2-7 TRBV7-9 NA TRBD1 CASSIRDRHYEQYF TGTGCCAGCAGTATCCGGGACAGACACTACGAGCAGTACTTC
15 TRBJ2-2 TRBV11-2 NA NA CASSLAGTHTGELFF TGTGCCAGCAGCTTAGCCGGGACCCACACCGGGGAGCTGTTTTTT
16 TRBJ2-7 TRBV4-1 NA NA CASSQGDSLEVYEQYF TGCGCCAGCAGCCAAGGTGACAGCCTCGAAGTCTACGAGCAGTACTTC
12 TRBJ1-1 TRBV29-1 once NA CSVEIEGTEAFF TGCAGCGTTGAGATCGAGGGGACTGAAGCTTTCTTT
12 TRBJ2-5 TRBV7-9 NA NA CASSLVTETQYF TGTGCCAGCAGCTTAGTCACAGAGACCCAGTACTTC